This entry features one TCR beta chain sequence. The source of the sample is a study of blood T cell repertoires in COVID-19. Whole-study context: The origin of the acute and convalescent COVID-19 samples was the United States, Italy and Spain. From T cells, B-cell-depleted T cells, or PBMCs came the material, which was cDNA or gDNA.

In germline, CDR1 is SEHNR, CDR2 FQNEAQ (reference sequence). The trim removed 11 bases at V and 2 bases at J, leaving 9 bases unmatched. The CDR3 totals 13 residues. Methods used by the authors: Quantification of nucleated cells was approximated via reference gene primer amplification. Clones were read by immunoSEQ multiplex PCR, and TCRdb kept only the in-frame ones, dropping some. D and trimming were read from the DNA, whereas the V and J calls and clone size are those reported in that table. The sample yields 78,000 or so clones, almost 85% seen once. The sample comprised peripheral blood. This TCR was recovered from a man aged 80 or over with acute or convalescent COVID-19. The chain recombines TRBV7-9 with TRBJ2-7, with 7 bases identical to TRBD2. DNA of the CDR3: TGTGCCGGGGAGGGGCGAGGAGCCTACGAGCAGTACTTC. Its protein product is CAGEGRGAYEQYF.